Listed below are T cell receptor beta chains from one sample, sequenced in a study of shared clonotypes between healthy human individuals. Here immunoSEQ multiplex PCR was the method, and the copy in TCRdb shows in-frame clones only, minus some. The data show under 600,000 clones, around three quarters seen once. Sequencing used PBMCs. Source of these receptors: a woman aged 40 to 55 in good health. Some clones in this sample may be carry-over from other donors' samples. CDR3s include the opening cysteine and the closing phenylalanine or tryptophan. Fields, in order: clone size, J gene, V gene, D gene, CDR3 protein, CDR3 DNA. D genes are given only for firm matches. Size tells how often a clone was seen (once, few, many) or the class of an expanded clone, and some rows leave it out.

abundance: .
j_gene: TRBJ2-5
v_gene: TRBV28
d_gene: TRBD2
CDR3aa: CASSLPQGGRETQYF
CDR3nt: TGTGCCAGCAGTTTACCTCAGGGAGGGAGAGAGACCCAGTACTTC

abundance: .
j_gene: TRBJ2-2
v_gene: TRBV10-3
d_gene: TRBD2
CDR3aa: CAITPGGSTGELFF
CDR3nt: TGTGCCATCACCCCGGGAGGGTCCACCGGGGAGCTGTTTTTT

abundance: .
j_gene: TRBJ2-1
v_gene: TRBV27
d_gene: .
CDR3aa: CASSLSPSREQFF
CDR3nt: TGTGCCAGCAGTTTATCCCCCAGTCGAGAGCAGTTCTTC

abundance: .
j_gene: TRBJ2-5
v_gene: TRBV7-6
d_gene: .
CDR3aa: CASSPILGEETQYF
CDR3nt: TGTGCCAGCAGCCCCATTCTCGGAGAAGAGACCCAGTACTTC

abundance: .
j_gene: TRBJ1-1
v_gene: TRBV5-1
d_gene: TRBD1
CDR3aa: CASSGTGGDTEAFF
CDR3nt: TGCGCCAGCAGCGGGACAGGGGGCGACACTGAAGCTTTCTTT

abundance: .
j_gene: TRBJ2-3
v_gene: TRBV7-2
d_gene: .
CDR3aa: CASSSHRGGADTQYF
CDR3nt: TGTGCCAGCAGCTCCCACAGGGGAGGGGCAGATACGCAGTATTTT

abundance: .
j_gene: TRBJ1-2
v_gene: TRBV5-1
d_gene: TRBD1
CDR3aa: CASSLDGQGGGYTF
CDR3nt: TGCGCCAGCAGCTTGGATGGACAGGGTGGTGGCTACACCTTC

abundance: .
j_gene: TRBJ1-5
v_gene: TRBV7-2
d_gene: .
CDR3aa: CASSLRVGQPQHF
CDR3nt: TGTGCCAGCAGCTTAAGGGTTGGCCAGCCCCAGCATTTT

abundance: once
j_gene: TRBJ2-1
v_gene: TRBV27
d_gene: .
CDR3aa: CASSLPPGINNEQFF
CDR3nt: TGTGCCAGCAGTTTACCCCCCGGCATTAACAATGAGCAGTTCTTC

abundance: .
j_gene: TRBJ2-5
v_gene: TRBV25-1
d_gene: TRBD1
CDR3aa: CASSDSGTAQETQYF
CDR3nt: TGTGCCAGCAGTGATTCAGGGACAGCCCAAGAGACCCAGTACTTC

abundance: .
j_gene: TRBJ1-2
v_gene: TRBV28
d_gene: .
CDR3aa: CASSDIKTGARYGYTF
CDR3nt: TGTGCCAGCAGTGATATAAAGACAGGCGCTAGGTATGGCTACACCTTC

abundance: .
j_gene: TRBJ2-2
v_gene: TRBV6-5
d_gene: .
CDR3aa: CASSWGPGTGELFF
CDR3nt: TGTGCCAGCAGTTGGGGTCCCGGCACCGGGGAGCTGTTTTTT

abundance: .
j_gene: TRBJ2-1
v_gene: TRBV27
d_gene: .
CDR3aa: CASSSYLRVGIQYNEQFF
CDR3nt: TGTGCCAGCAGTTCCTACCTCCGGGTAGGGATCCAATACAATGAGCAGTTCTTC

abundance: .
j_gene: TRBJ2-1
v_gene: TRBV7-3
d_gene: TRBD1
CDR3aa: CASSAQGQEYNEQFF
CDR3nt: TGTGCCAGCAGCGCACAGGGACAGGAATACAATGAGCAGTTCTTC

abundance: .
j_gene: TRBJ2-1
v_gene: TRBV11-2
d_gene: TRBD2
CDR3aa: CASSSVTSGSGEQFF
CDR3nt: TGTGCCAGCAGCTCAGTCACTAGCGGGAGTGGTGAGCAGTTCTTC

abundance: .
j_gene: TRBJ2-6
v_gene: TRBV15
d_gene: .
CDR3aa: CATSNLGAGWSGANVLTF
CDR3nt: TGTGCCACCAGCAATCTCGGGGCAGGGTGGTCTGGGGCCAACGTCCTGACTTTC

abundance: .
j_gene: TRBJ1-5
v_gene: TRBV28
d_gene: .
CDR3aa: CASSPYRTGDNQPQHF
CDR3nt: TGTGCCAGCAGTCCGTATCGGACGGGGGACAATCAGCCCCAGCATTTT

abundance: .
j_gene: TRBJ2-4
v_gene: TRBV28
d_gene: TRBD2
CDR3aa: CASSFGGTKNIQYF
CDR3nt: TGTGCCAGCAGTTTCGGGGGGACCAAAAACATTCAGTACTTC

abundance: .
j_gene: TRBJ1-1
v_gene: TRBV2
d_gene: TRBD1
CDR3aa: CASFLDRDTEAFF
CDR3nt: TGTGCCAGTTTCCTGGACAGGGACACTGAAGCTTTCTTT

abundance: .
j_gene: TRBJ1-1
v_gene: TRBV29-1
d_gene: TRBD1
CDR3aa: CSVHNSGTGTTEAFF
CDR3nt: TGCAGCGTTCATAACTCCGGGACAGGTACAACTGAAGCTTTCTTT

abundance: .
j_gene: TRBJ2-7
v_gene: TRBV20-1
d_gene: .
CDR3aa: CSAKNYEQYF
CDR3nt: TGCAGTGCTAAAAACTACGAGCAGTACTTC

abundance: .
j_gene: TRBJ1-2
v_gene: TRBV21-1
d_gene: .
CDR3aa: CASSKGAVNYGYTF
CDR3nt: TGTGCCAGCAGCAAAGGGGCAGTGAACTATGGCTACACCTTC

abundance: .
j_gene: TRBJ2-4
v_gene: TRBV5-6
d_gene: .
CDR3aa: CASSLLGENIQYF
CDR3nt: TGTGCCAGCAGCTTGCTAGGAGAAAACATTCAGTACTTC

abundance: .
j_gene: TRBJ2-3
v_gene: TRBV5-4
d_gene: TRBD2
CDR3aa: CASSPGLAGAARPDTQYF
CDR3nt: TGTGCCAGCAGCCCGGGACTAGCGGGAGCGGCGCGGCCAGATACGCAGTATTTT

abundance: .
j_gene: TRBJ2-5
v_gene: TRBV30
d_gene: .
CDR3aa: CAWSAKDGPYFEETQYF
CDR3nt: TGTGCCTGGAGTGCTAAGGACGGGCCTTACTTCGAAGAGACCCAGTACTTC

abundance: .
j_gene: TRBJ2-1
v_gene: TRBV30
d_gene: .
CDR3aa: CSQSGSSYNEQFF
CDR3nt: TGTTCTCAGTCAGGGAGCTCCTACAATGAGCAGTTCTTC

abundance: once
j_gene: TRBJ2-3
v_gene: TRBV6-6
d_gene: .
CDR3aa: CASSFEQEWFLDTQYF
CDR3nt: TGTGCCAGCAGTTTCGAGCAGGAGTGGTTTCTGGATACGCAGTATTTT

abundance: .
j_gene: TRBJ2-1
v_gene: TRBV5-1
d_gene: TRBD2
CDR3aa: CASSSQTSGPGVNEQFF
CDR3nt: TGCGCCAGCAGCTCCCAAACTAGCGGTCCTGGTGTCAATGAGCAGTTCTTC

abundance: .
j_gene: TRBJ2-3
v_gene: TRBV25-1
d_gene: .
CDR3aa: CASSEQGSTDTQYF
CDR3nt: TGTGCCAGCAGTGAACAGGGAAGCACAGATACGCAGTATTTT

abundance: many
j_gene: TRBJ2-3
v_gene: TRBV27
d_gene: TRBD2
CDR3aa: CASSLGTSLSTDTQYF
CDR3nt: TGTGCCAGCAGTTTAGGGACTAGCCTTAGCACAGATACGCAGTATTTT

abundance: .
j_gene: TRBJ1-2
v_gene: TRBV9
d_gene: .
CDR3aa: CASSGTSYGYTF
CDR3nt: TGTGCCAGCAGCGGGACAAGCTATGGCTACACCTTC

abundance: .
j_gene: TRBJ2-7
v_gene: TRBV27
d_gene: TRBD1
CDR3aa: CASSAGQGGYEQYF
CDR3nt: TGTGCCAGCAGTGCGGGACAGGGGGGATACGAGCAGTACTTC

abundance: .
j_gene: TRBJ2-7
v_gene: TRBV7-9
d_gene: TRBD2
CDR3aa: CASSLSRGDEQYF
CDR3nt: TGTGCCAGCAGCTTATCCCGGGGGGACGAGCAGTACTTC

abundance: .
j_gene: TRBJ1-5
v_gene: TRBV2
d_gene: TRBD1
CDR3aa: CASSSNRGSNQPQHF
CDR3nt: TGTGCCAGCAGTAGTAACAGGGGAAGCAATCAGCCCCAGCATTTT

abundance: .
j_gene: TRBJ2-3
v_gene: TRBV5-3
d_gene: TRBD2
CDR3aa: CARSLMIAGSTDTQYF
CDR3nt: TGTGCCAGAAGCTTGATGATAGCGGGGAGCACAGATACGCAGTATTTT

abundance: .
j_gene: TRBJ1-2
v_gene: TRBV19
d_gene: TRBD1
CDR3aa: CASTRDRGQGGYTF
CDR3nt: TGTGCCAGTACCCGGGACAGGGGGCAAGGTGGCTACACCTTC

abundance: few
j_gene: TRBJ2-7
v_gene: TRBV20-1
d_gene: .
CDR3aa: CSAADAYEQYF
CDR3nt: TGCAGTGCTGCGGACGCGTACGAGCAGTACTTC

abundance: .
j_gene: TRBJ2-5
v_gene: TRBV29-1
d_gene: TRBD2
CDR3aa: CSVEVAGVGQETQYF
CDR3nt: TGCAGCGTTGAAGTGGCGGGAGTTGGTCAAGAGACCCAGTACTTC

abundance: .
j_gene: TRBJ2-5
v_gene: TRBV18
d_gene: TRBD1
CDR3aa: CASSYHKGAEETQYF
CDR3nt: TGTGCCAGCTCATATCATAAGGGGGCAGAAGAGACCCAGTACTTC

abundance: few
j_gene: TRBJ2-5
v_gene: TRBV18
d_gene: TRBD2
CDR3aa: CASSTDLAGQETQYF
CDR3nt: TGTGCCAGCTCGACCGATCTAGCGGGACAAGAGACCCAGTACTTC

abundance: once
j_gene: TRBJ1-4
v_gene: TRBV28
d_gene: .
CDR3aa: CASRWGQRNEKLFF
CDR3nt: TGTGCCAGCAGGTGGGGTCAGAGGAATGAAAAACTGTTTTTT

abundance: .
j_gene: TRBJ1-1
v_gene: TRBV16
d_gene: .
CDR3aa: CASSQYTGRNTEAFF
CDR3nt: TGTGCCAGCAGCCAATATACAGGGAGAAACACTGAAGCTTTCTTT

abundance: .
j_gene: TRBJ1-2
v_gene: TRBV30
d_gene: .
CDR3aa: CAWSAGYGYTF
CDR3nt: TGTGCCTGGAGCGCGGGCTATGGCTACACCTTC

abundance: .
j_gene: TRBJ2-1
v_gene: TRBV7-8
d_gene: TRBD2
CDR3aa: CASGTSGPYNEQFF
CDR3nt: TGTGCCAGCGGGACTAGCGGGCCCTACAATGAGCAGTTCTTC